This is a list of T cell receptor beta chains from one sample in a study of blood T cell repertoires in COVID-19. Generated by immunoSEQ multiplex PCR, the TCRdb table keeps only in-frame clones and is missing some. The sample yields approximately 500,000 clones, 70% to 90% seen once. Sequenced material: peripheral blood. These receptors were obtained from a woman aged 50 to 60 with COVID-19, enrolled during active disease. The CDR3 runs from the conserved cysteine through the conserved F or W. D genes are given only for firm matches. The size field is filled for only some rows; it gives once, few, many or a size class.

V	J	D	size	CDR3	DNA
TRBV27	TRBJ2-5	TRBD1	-	CASSFRTGVQETQYF	TGTGCCAGCAGTTTTCGGACAGGCGTCCAAGAGACCCAGTACTTC
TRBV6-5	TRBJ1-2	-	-	CASSYGPGQPNYGYTF	TGTGCCAGCAGTTACGGGCCAGGGCAACCTAACTATGGCTACACCTTC
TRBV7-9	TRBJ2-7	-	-	CASSSSGVRGEQYF	TGTGCCAGCAGCTCCTCAGGGGTACGAGGCGAGCAGTACTTC
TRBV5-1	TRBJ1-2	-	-	CASSLGSGSSSYGYTF	TGCGCCAGCAGCTTGGGTAGTGGGAGCAGCAGTTATGGCTACACCTTC
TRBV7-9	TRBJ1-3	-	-	CASTPPLGAGNTIYF	TGTGCCAGCACCCCCCCCCTGGGCGCTGGAAACACCATATATTTT
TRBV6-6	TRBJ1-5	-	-	CASTPGWNQPQHF	TGTGCCAGCACGCCGGGTTGGAATCAGCCCCAGCATTTT
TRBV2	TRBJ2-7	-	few	CASSSGDKSYEQYF	TGTGCCAGCTCTTCCGGGGACAAGTCCTACGAGCAGTACTTC
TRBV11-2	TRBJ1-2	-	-	CASSFPSYGYTF	TGTGCCAGCAGTTTTCCCAGTTATGGCTACACCTTC
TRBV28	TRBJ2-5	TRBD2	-	CASTGAGAQETQYF	TGTGCCAGCACCGGAGCGGGGGCGCAAGAGACCCAGTACTTC
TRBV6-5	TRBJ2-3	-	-	CASIPREGVGTQYF	TGTGCCAGCATTCCCCGAGAGGGGGTGGGTACGCAGTATTTT
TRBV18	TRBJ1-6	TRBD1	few	CASSLTGTVNSPLHF	TGTGCCAGCTCGCTGACCGGGACAGTAAATTCACCCCTCCACTTT
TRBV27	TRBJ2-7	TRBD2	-	CASSPLSSGAAYEQYF	TGTGCCAGCAGTCCCCTATCTAGCGGGGCCGCCTACGAGCAGTACTTC
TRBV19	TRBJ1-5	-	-	CASSSTGDSQPQHF	TGTGCCAGTAGTTCGACGGGGGATAGTCAGCCCCAGCATTTT
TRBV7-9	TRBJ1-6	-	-	CASSLAQGLLHF	TGTGCCAGCAGCTTAGCGCAGGGTCTACTCCACTTT
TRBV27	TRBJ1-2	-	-	CASSLLPGGGGYTF	TGTGCCAGCAGTTTATTACCAGGTGGAGGGGGCTACACCTTC
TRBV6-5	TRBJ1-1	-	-	CATGDGSNTEAFF	TGTGCCACCGGCGACGGGTCGAACACTGAAGCTTTCTTT
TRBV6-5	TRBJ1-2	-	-	CASSRPGGNYGYTF	TGTGCCAGCAGTCGCCCGGGGGGGAACTATGGCTACACCTTC
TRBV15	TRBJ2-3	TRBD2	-	CATASGGQSTDTQYF	TGTGCCACCGCTAGCGGGGGCCAGAGCACAGATACGCAGTATTTT
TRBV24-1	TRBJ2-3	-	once	CATGAGNTQYF	TGTGCCACCGGGGCGGGAAATACGCAGTATTTT
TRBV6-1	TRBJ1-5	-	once	CASSDSQGQPQHF	TGTGCCAGCAGTGATTCACAGGGACAGCCCCAGCATTTT
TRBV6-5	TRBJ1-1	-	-	CASSFRGRNTEAFF	TGTGCCAGCAGTTTCAGGGGAAGGAACACTGAAGCTTTCTTT
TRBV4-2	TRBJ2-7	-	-	CASSQHRGSRNEQYF	TGTGCCAGCAGCCAACATCGGGGTTCTCGGAACGAGCAGTACTTC
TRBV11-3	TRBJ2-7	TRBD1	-	CASSLGQGSNEQYF	TGTGCCAGCAGCCTGGGACAGGGGTCAAACGAGCAGTACTTC
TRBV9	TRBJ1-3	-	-	CASSVALGVGNTIYF	TGTGCCAGCAGCGTAGCTCTCGGGGTAGGAAACACCATATATTTT
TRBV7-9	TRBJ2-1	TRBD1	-	CACSPQGAVDEQFF	TGTGCCTGTAGTCCACAGGGGGCAGTTGATGAGCAGTTCTTC
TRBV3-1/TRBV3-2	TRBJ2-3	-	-	CASSHTGTSTDTQYF	TGTGCCAGCAGCCACACCGGGACTAGCACAGATACGCAGTATTTT
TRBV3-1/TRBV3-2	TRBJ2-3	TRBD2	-	CASSAGLAGASTDTQYF	TGTGCCAGCAGCGCGGGACTAGCGGGCGCTAGCACAGATACGCAGTATTTT
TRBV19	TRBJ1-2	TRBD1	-	CATNSPDRALYGYTF	TGTGCCACCAATTCCCCGGACAGGGCCCTATATGGCTACACCTTC
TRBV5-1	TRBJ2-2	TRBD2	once	CASSREGTSNTGELFF	TGCGCCAGCAGCCGGGAGGGGACTAGTAACACCGGGGAGCTGTTTTTT
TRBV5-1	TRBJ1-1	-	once	CASSFFSGTEAFF	TGCGCCAGCAGCTTCTTCTCCGGTACTGAAGCTTTCTTT
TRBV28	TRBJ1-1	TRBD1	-	CASSLGQAVLMNTEAFF	TGTGCCAGCAGTCTTGGACAGGCTGTCCTTATGAACACTGAAGCTTTCTTT
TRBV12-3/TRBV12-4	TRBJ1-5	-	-	CASSSQIIQPQHF	TGTGCCAGCAGTTCACAGATTATTCAGCCCCAGCATTTT
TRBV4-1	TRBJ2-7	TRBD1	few	CASSRDRGRGYEQYF	TGCGCCAGCAGCCGAGACAGGGGGCGCGGATACGAGCAGTACTTC
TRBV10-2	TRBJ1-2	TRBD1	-	CASSEAPGGYGYTF	TGCGCCAGCAGTGAGGCTCCAGGGGGCTATGGCTACACCTTC
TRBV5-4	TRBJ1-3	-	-	CASSLDSRGNTIYF	TGTGCCAGCAGCTTGGATTCGCGGGGAAACACCATATATTTT
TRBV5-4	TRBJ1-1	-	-	CASSLASRNTEAFF	TGTGCCAGCAGCTTGGCGTCCCGGAACACTGAAGCTTTCTTT
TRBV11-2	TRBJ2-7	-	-	CASSLGGLYEQYF	TGTGCCAGCAGCTTAGGAGGACTATACGAGCAGTACTTC
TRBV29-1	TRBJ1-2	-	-	CSVAAGGYGYTF	TGCAGCGTCGCGGCGGGGGGCTATGGCTACACCTTC
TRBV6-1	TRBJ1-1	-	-	CASSFRLDVAFF	TGTGCCAGCAGTTTCCGACTTGATGTAGCTTTCTTT
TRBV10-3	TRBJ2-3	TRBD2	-	CAISERASGGEDTQYF	TGTGCCATCAGTGAGAGGGCTAGCGGGGGGGAAGATACGCAGTATTTT
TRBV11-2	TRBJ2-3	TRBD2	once	CASSLGGRLAGLSDTQYF	TGTGCCAGCAGCTTAGGGGGCCGGCTAGCGGGGTTGTCAGATACGCAGTATTTT
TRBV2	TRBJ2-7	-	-	CASGSGGPKFYEQYF	TGTGCCAGCGGATCCGGGGGGCCAAAGTTCTACGAGCAGTACTTC
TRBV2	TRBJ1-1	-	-	CASSESGNTEAFF	TGTGCCAGCAGTGAATCAGGTAACACTGAAGCTTTCTTT
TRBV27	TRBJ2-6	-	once	CASSARGGSGANVLTF	TGTGCCAGCAGTGCCAGAGGGGGCTCTGGGGCCAACGTCCTGACTTTC
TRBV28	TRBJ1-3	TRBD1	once	CASSPQTGAGNTIYF	TGTGCCAGCAGTCCCCAAACAGGGGCTGGAAACACCATATATTTT
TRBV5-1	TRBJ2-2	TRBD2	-	CASSGPGLAGAMNTGELFF	TGCGCCAGCAGCGGACCGGGACTAGCGGGGGCCATGAACACCGGGGAGCTGTTTTTT
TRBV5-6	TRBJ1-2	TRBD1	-	CASSYTGGSYGYTF	TGTGCCAGCAGTTATACAGGGGGCTCCTATGGCTACACCTTC
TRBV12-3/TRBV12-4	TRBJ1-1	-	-	CASRPRPTEAFF	TGTGCCAGCAGACCGCGTCCCACTGAAGCTTTCTTT
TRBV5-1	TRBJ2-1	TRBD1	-	CASDRTGGTNEQFF	TGCGCCAGCGACCGGACAGGGGGCACCAATGAGCAGTTCTTC